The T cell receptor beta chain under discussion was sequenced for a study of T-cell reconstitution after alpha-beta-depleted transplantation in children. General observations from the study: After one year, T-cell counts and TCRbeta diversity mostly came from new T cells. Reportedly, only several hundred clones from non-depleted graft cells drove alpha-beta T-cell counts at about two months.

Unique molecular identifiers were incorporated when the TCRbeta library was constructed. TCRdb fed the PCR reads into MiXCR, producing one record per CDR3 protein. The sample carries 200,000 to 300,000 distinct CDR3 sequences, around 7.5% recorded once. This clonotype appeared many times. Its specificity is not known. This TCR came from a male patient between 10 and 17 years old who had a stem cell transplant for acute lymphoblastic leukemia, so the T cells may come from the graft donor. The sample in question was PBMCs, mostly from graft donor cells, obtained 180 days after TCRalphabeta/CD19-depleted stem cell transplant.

In nucleotides, the CDR3 is TGTGCCAGCAGCGGGGGGACAGGCCAAGAGACCCAGTACTTC. Protein: CASSGGTGQETQYF. This chain connects TRBV7-9 to TRBJ2-5; 8 bases map to TRBD1. The CDR3 runs 14 residues. J lost 1 base, V lost 5 bases, and 3 bases had no gene match. Germline V lookup: CDR1 SEHNR, CDR2 FQNEAQ (reference sequence).